The following is a TCR beta chain sequence with its context. Data came from immunoSEQ multiplex PCR; TCRdb stores just in-frame clones and leaves some out. This sample has 60,000 to 85,000 clones, with approximately 96% found just once. This sample is part of a study of technical replicates of blood from several donors. CDR3 length equals 16 residues. Germline loops: CDR1 SGHAT, CDR2 FQNNGV. V gave up 5 bases and J gave up 5 bases; unmatched junction bases: 9. This receptor was identified in a human donor in good health. Sequencing was performed on T cells isolated from PBMCs. The V gene is TRBV11-2, the J gene TRBJ2-2, with 9 bases lining up with TRBD1. The DNA for the CDR3 is TGTGCCAGCAGCCCATGGCGCGGACAGGGGACCGGGGAGCTGTTTTTT. Its protein product is CASSPWRGQGTGELFF. Full variable domain (outside the CDR3, taken from reference TRBV11-2 and TRBJ2-2): EAGVAQSPRYKIIEKRQSVAFWCNPISGHATLYWYQQILGQGPKLLIQFQNNGVVDDSQLPKDRFSAERLKGVDSTLKIQPAKLEDSAVYLCASSPWRGQGTGELFFGEGSRLTVL.